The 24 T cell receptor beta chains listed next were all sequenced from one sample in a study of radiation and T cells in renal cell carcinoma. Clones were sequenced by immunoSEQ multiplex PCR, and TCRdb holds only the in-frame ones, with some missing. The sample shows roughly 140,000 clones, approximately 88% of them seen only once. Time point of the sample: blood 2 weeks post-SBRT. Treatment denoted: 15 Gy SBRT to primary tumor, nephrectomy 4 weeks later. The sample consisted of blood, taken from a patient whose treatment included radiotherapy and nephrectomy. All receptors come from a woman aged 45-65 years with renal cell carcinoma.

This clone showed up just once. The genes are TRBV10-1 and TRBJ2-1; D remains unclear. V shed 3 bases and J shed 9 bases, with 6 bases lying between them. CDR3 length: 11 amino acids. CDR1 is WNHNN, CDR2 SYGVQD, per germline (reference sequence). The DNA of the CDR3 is TGCGCCAGCAGTGACGGAAGTGAGCAGTTCTTC. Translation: CASSDGSEQFF.

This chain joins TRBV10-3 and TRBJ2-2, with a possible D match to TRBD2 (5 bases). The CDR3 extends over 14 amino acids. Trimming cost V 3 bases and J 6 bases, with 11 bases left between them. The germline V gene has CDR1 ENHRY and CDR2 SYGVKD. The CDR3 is CAISEPSGPGELFF. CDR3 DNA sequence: TGTGCCATCAGTGAACCCAGCGGTCCCGGGGAGCTGTTTTTT.

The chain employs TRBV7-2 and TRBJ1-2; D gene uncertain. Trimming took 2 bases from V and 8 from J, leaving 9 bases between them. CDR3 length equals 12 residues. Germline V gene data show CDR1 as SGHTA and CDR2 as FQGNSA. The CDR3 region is CASSLREGGYTF. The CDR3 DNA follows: TGTGCCAGCAGCTTACGGGAGGGCGGCTACACCTTC.

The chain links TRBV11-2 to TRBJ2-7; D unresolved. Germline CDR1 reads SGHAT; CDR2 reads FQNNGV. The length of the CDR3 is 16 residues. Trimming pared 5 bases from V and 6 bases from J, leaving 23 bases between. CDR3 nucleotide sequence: TGTGCCAGCAGCCCAGCCGGCCGGGCCAGGTCCCTCGAGCAGTACTTC. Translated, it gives CASSPAGRARSLEQYF.

The CDR3 loop is CASADRRYEAFF. The CDR3 region has the DNA TGTGCCAGTGCGGACAGGCGGTATGAAGCTTTCTTT. The chain uses TRBV25-1 and TRBJ1-1; TRBD1 aligns across 7 bases. With V trimmed by 9 bases and J by 7 bases, 8 bases remained unmatched. CDR3 length: 12 residues. CDR1 is MGHDK, CDR2 SYGVNS, per germline.

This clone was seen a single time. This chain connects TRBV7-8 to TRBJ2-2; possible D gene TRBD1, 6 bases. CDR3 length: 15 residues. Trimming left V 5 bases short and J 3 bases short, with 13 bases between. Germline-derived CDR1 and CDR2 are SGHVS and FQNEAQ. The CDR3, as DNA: TGTGCCAGCAGCCCGACACGACAGGACACCGGGGAGCTGTTTTTT. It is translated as CASSPTRQDTGELFF.

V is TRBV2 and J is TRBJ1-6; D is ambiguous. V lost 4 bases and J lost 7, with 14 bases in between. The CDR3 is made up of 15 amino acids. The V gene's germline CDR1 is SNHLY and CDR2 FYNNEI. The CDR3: CASSARGGENSPLHF. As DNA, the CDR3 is TGTGCCAGCAGTGCGCGGGGAGGAGAGAATTCACCCCTCCACTTT.

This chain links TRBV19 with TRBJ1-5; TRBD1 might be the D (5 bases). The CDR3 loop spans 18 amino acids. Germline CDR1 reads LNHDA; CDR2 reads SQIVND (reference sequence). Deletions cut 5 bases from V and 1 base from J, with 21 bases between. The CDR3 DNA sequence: TGTGCCAGTAGTCTCGGGGCAGGTCGTCCAAGGAGCAATCAGCCCCAGCATTTT. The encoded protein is CASSLGAGRPRSNQPQHF.

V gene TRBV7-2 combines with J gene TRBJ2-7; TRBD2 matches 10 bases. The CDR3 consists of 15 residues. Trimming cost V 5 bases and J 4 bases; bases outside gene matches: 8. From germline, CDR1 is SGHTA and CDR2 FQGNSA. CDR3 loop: CASSAGTSAGYEQYF. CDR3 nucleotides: TGTGCCAGCAGCGCCGGGACTAGCGCAGGATACGAGCAGTACTTC.

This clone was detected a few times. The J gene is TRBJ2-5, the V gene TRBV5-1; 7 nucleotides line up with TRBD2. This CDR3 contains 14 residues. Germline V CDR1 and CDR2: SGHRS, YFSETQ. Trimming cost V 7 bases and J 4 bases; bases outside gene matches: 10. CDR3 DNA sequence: TGCGCCAGCGGATTCCCAGCGGGGACAGAGACCCAGTACTTC. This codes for CASGFPAGTETQYF.

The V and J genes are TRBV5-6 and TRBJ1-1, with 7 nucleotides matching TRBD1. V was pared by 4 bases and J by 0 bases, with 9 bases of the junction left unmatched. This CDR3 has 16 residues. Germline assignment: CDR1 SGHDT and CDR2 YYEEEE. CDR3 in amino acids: CASSPYRGSMNTEAFF. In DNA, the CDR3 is TGTGCCAGCAGCCCTTACAGGGGATCCATGAACACTGAAGCTTTCTTT. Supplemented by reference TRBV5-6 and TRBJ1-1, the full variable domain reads DAGVTQSPTHLIKTRGQQVTLRCSPKSGHDTVSWYQQALGQGPQFIFQYYEEEERQRGNFPDRFSGHQFPNYSSELNVNALLLGDSALYLCASSPYRGSMNTEAFFGQGTRLTVV.

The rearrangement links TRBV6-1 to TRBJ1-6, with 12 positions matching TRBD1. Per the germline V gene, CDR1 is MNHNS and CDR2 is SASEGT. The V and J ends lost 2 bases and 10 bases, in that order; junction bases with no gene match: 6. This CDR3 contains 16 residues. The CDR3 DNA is TGTGCCAGCAGTGAATTTGGGACAGGGGGCGAATCACCCCTCCACTTT. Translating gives CASSEFGTGGESPLHF.

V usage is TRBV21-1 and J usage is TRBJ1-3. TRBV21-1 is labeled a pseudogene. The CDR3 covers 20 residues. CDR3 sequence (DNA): TGTGCCAGCAGCAAAGAGGAGGCAGTACGGCGCTTCTACTCTGGAAACACCATATATTTT. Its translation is CASSKEEAVRRFYSGNTIYF.

The CDR3 protein is CASSLSGGHRAFF. The CDR3 region has the DNA TGCGCCAGCAGCTTGAGTGGTGGGCACAGGGCTTTCTTT. The chain is built from TRBV5-1 and TRBJ1-1; possible D gene TRBD1, 5 bases. This CDR3 region has 13 residues. Trimming shortened V by 1 base and J by 11 bases, and 15 bases separated the two germline ends. Germline lookup yields CDR1 SGHRS and CDR2 YFSETQ.

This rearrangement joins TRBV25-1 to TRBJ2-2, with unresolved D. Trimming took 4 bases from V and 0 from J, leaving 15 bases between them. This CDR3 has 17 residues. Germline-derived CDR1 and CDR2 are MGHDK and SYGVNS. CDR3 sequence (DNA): TGTGCCAGCAGTGCCCGTTCCGGGTCCTCGAACACCGGGGAGCTGTTTTTT. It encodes CASSARSGSSNTGELFF. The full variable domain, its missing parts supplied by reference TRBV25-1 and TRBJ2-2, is EADIYQTPRYLVIGTGKKITLECSQTMGHDKMYWYQQDPGMELHLIHYSYGVNSTEKGDLSSESTVSRIRTEHFPLTLESARPSHTSQYLCASSARSGSSNTGELFFGEGSRLTVL.

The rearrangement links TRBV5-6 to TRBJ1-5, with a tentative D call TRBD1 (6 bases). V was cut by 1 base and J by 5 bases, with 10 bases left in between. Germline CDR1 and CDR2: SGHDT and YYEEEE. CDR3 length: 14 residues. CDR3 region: CASSLKGQHQPQHF. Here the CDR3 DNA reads TGTGCCAGCAGCTTGAAGGGACAACATCAGCCCCAGCATTTT. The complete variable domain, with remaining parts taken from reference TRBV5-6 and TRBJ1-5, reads DAGVTQSPTHLIKTRGQQVTLRCSPKSGHDTVSWYQQALGQGPQFIFQYYEEEERQRGNFPDRFSGHQFPNYSSELNVNALLLGDSALYLCASSLKGQHQPQHFGDGTRLSIL.

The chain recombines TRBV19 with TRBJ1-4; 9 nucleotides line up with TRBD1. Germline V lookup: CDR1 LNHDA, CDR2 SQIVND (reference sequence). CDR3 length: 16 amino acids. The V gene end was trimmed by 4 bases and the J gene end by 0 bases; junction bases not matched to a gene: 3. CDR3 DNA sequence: TGTGCCAGTAGTACCCGGACAGGGGCAACTAATGAAAAACTGTTTTTT. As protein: CASSTRTGATNEKLFF. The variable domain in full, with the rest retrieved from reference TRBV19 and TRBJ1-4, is DGGITQSPKYLFRKEGQNVTLSCEQNLNHDAMYWYRQDPGQGLRLIYYSQIVNDFQKGDIAEGYSVSREKKESFPLTVTSAQKNPTAFYLCASSTRTGATNEKLFFGSGTQLSVL.

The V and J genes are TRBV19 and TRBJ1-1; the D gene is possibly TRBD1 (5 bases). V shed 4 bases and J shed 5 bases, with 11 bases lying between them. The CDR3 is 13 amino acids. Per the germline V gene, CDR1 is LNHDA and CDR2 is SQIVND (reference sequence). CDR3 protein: CASSTTAGTEAFF. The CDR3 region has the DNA TGTGCCAGTAGTACGACAGCGGGGACTGAAGCTTTCTTT.

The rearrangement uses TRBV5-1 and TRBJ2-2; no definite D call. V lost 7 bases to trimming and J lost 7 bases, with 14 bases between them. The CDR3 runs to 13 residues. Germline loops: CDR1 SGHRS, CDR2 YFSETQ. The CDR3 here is CASGLRAIGELFF. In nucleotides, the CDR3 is TGCGCCAGCGGTTTAAGGGCTATCGGGGAGCTGTTTTTT.

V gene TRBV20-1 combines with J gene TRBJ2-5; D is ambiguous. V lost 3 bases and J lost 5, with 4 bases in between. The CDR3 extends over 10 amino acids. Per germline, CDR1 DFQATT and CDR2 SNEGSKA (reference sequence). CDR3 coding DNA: TGCAGTGCTAGTTTGGAGACCCAGTACTTC. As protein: CSASLETQYF.

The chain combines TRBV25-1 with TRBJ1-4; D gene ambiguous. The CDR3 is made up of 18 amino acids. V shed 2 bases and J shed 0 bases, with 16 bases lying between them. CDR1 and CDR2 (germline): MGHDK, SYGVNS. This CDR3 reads CASSELGGAATTNEKLFF. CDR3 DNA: TGTGCCAGCAGTGAACTAGGAGGAGCAGCAACAACTAATGAAAAACTGTTTTTT.

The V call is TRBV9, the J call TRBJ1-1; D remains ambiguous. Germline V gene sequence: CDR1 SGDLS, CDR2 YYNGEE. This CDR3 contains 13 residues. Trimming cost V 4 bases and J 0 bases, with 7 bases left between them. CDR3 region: CASSLEMNTEAFF. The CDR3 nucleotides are TGTGCCAGCAGCCTGGAGATGAACACTGAAGCTTTCTTT. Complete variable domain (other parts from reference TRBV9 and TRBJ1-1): DSGVTQTPKHLITATGQRVTLRCSPRSGDLSVYWYQQSLDQGLQFLIQYYNGEERAKGNILERFSAQQFPDLHSELNLSSLELGDSALYFCASSLEMNTEAFFGQGTRLTVV.

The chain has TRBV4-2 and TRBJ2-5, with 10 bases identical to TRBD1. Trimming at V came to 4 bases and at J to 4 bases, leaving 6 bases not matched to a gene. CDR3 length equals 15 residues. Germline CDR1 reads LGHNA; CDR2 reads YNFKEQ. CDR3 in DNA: TGTGCCAGCAGCCCGAGACAGGGGGCGGGAGAGACCCAGTACTTC. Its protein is CASSPRQGAGETQYF.

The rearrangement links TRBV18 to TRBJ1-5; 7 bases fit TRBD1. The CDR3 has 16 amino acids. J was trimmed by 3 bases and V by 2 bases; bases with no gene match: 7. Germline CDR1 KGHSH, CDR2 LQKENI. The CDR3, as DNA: TGTGCCAGCTCACCATCTCCGGGACAGAACAATCAGCCCCAGCATTTT. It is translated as CASSPSPGQNNQPQHF. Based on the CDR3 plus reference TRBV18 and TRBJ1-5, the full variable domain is NAGVMQNPRHLVRRRGQEARLRCSPMKGHSHVYWYRQLPEEGLKFMVYLQKENIIDESGMPKERFSAEFPKEGPSILRIQQVVRGDSAAYFCASSPSPGQNNQPQHFGDGTRLSIL.